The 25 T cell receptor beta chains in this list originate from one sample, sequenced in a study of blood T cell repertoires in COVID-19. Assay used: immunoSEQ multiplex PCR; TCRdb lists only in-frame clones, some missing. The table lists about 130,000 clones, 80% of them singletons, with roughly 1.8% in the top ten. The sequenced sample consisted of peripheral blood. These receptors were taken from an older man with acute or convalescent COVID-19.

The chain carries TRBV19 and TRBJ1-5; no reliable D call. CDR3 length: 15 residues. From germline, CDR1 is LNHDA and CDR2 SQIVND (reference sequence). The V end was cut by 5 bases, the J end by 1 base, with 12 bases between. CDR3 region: CASSSLMGSNQPQHF. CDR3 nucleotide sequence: TGTGCCAGTAGTTCCCTGATGGGCAGCAATCAGCCCCAGCATTTT.

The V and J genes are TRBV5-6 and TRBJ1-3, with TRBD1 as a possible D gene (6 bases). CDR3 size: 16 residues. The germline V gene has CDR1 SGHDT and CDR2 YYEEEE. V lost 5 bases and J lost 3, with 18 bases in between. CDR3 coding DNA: TGTGCCAGCAGTCAACCACAGGGTGACGGTGGAAACACCATATATTTT. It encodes CASSQPQGDGGNTIYF.

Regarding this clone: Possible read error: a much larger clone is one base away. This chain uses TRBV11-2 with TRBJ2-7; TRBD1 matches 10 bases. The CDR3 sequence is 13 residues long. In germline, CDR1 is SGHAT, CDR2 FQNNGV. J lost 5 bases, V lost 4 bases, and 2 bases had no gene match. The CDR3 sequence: CASSSGTGDEQYF. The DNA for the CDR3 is TGTGCCAGCAGCTCCGGGACAGGGGACGAGCAGTACTTC.

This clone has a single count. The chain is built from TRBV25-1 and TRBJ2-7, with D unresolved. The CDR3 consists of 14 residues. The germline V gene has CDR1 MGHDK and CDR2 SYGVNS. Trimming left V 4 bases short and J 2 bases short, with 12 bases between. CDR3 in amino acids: CASSARGPTYEQYF. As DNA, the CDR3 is TGTGCCAGCAGTGCCCGTGGGCCAACCTACGAGCAGTACTTC.

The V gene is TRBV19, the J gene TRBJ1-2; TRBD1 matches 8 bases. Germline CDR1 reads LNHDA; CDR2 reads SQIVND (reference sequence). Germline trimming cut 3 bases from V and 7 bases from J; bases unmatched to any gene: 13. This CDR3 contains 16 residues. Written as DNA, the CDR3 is TGTGCCAGTAGTATTAGAACTACCAGGGGGCTTTTTGGCTACACCTTC. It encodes CASSIRTTRGLFGYTF.

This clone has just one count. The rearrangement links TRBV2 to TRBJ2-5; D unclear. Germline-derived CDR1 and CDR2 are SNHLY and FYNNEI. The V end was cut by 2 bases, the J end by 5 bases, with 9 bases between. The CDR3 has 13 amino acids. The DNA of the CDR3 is TGTGCCAGCAGTGAACCCAGTTATGAGACCCAGTACTTC. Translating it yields CASSEPSYETQYF.

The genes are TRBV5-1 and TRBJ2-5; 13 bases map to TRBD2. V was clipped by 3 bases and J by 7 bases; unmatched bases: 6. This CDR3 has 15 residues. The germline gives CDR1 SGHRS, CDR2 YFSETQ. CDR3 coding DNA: TGCGCCAGCAGCTCCGGGACTAGCGGGGTTGTGACCCAGTACTTC. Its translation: CASSSGTSGVVTQYF.

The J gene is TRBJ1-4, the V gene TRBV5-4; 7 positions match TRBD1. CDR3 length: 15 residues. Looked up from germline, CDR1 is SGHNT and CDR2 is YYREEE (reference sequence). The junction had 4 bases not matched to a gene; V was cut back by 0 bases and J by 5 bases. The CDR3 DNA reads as TGTGCCAGCAGCTTGGCCAGGGGGATGAATGAAAAACTGTTTTTT. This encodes CASSLARGMNEKLFF.

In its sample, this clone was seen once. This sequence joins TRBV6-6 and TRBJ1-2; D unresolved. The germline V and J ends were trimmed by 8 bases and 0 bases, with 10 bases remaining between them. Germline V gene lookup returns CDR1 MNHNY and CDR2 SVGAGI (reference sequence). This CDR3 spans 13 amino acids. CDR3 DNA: TGTGCCAGCCGGGAGAATCCTAACTATGGCTACACCTTC. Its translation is CASRENPNYGYTF.

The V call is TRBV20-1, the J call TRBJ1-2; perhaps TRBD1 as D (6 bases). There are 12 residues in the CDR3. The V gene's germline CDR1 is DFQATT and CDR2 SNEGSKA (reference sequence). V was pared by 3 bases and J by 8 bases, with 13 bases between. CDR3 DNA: TGCAGTGCTAGTGACCAGGGGTTGGGCTACACCTTC. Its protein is CSASDQGLGYTF.

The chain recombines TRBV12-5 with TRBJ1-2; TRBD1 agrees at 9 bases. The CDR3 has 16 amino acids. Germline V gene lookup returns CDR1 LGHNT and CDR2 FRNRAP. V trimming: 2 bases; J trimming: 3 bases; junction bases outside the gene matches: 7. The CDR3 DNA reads TGTGCTAGTGGTTTGCCCCCCCGGACAGGGGACTATGGCTACACCTTC. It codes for CASGLPPRTGDYGYTF.

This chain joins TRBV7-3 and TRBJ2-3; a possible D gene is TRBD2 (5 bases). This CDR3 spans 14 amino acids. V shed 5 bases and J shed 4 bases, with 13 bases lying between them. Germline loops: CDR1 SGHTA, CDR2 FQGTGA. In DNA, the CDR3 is TGTGCCAGCAGCCCTGGACTTCAGGCAGATACGCAGTATTTT. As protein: CASSPGLQADTQYF. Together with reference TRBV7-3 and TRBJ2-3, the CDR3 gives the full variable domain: GAGVSQTPSNKVTEKGKYVELRCDPISGHTALYWYRQSLGQGPEFLIYFQGTGAADDSGLPNDRFFAVRPEGSVSTLKIQRTERGDSAVYLCASSPGLQADTQYFGPGTRLTVL.

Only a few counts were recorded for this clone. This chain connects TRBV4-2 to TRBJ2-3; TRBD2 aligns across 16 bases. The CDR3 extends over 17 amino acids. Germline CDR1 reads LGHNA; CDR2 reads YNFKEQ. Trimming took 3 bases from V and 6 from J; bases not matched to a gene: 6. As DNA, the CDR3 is TGTGCCAGCAGCCAGGTGGGACTAGCGGGGGGGCCCGATACGCAGTATTTT. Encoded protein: CASSQVGLAGGPDTQYF.

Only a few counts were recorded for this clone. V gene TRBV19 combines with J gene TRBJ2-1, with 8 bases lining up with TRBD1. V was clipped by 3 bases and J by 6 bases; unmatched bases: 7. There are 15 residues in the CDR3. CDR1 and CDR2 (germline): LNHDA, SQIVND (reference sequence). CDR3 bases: TGTGCCAGTAGTATTCCAGGGGGCTCGGGCAATGAGCAGTTCTTC. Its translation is CASSIPGGSGNEQFF.

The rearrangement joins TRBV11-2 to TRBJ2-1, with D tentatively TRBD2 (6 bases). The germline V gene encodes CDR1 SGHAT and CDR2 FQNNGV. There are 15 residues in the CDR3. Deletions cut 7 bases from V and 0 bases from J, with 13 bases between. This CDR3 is CASTSGLNSYNEQFF. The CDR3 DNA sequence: TGTGCCAGCACCTCAGGACTAAACTCCTACAATGAGCAGTTCTTC.

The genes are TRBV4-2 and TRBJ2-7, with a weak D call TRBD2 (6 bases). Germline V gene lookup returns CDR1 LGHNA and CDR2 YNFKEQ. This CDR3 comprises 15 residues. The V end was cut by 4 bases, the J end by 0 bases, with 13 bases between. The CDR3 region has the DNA TGTGCCAGCAGCCGGGACTTCTTGACCTCCTACGAGCAGTACTTC. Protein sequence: CASSRDFLTSYEQYF.

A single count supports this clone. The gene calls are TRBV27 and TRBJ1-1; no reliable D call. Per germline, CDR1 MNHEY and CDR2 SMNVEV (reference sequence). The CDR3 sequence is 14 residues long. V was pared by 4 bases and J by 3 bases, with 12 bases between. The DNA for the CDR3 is TGTGCCAGCAGTTATTCAGGAGGGTACACTGAAGCTTTCTTT. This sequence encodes CASSYSGGYTEAFF.

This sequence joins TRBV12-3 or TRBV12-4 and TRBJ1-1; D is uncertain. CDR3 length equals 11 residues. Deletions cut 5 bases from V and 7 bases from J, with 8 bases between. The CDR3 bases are TGTGCCAGCAGTCGGAGGTTTGAAGCTTTCTTT. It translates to CASSRRFEAFF.

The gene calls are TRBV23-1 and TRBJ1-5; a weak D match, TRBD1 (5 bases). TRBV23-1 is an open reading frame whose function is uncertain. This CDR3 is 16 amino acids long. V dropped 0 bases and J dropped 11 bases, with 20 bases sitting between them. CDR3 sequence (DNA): TGCGCCAGCAGTCAATCGTTGCGGACAAAACCTCCTGCCCAGCATTTT. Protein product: CASSQSLRTKPPAQHF.

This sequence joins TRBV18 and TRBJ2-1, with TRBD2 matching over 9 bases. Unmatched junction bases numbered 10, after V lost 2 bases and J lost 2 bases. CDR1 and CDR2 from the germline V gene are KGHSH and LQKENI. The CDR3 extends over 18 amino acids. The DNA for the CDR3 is TGTGCCAGCTCACCAAGTTACGGACTAGCGATGCCCTACAATGAGCAGTTCTTC. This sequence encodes CASSPSYGLAMPYNEQFF.

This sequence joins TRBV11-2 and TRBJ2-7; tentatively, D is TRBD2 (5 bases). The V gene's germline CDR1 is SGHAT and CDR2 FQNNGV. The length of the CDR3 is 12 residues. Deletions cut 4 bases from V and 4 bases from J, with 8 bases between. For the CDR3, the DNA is TGTGCCAGCAGCTCACTAGGTTACGAGCAGTACTTC. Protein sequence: CASSSLGYEQYF.

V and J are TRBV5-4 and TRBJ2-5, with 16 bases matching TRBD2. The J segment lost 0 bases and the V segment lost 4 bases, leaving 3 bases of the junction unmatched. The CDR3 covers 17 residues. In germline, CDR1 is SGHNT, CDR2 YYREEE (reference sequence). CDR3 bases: TGTGCCAGCAGCCGGGGACTAGCGGGGGGGTACCAAGAGACCCAGTACTTC. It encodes CASSRGLAGGYQETQYF.

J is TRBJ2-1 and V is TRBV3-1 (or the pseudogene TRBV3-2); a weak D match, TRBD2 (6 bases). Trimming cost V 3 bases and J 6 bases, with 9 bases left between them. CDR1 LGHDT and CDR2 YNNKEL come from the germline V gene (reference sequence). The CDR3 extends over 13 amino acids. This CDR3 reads CASSQGGFNEQFF. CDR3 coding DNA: TGTGCCAGCAGCCAGGGGGGTTTCAATGAGCAGTTCTTC.

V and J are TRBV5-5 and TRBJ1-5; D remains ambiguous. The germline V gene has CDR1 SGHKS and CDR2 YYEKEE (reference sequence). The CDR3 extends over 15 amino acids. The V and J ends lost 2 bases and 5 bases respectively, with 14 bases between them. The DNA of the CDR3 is TGTGCCAGCAGCTTAACCCCGCAGGAGGATCAGCCCCAGCATTTT. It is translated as CASSLTPQEDQPQHF.

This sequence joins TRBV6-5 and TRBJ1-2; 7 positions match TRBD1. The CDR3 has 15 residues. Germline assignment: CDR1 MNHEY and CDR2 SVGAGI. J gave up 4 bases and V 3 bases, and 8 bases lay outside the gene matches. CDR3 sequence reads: CASSYSETGPYGYTF. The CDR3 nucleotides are TGTGCCAGCAGTTATTCCGAGACAGGGCCCTATGGCTACACCTTC.